One and the same sample provided the 5 T cell receptor beta chains below, sequenced in a study of OX40 agonist ivuxolimab in advanced cancers. The library was built by means of the immunoSEQ multiplex PCR assay. TCRdb retrieved this table from immuneACCESS and kept in-frame rearrangements only. Not all clones are present; in checked studies, unresolved V genes account for under half, and no reason is known for the remainder. This sample is represented by 35,000 to 45,000 clones; 87% of them were singletons. The ten largest clones take up 3.6% of the sample. Here the sequenced sample was CD4+ or CD8+ T cells sorted from blood, taken in a trial of the OX40 agonist ivuxolimab. The receptor source for this set is an adult with an advanced solid tumor such as melanoma, head and neck, liver or kidney cancer.

The gene calls are TRBV5-5 and TRBJ2-1; TRBD2 agrees at 8 bases. The CDR3 consists of 13 residues. Trimming cost V 5 bases and J 7 bases; bases outside gene matches: 5. In germline, CDR1 is SGHKS, CDR2 YYEKEE (reference sequence). CDR3 residues: CASRAGLENEQFF. CDR3 coding DNA: TGTGCCAGCAGGGCGGGACTAGAAAATGAGCAGTTCTTC.

The J gene is TRBJ2-1, the V gene TRBV29-1, with D unresolved. Trimming took off 4 bases at V and 15 bases at J, with 13 bases between the two ends. Germline assignment: CDR1 SQVTM and CDR2 ANQGSEA. CDR3 length equals 10 residues. In DNA form, the CDR3 reads TGCAGCGTTGCCCGCGACGATGCGTTCTTC. This translates into CSVARDDAFF.

This rearrangement joins TRBV28 to TRBJ1-4; D unclear. CDR3 length: 16 residues. Trimming removed 3 bases from V and 5 bases from J, with 16 bases in between. Germline V gene lookup returns CDR1 MDHEN and CDR2 SYDVKM. DNA of the CDR3: TGTGCCAGCAGTTTTCGCTCGACAACCTCGAATGAAAAACTGTTTTTT. This gives the protein CASSFRSTTSNEKLFF. Together with reference TRBV28 and TRBJ1-4, the CDR3 gives the full variable domain: DVKVTQSSRYLVKRTGEKVFLECVQDMDHENMFWYRQDPGLGLRLIYFSYDVKMKEKGDIPEGYSVSREKKERFSLILESASTNQTSMYLCASSFRSTTSNEKLFFGSGTQLSVL.

This chain connects TRBV15 to TRBJ1-2, with TRBD1 matching 7 bases. Trimming removed 4 bases from V and 3 bases from J; junction bases left unmatched: 8. This CDR3 has 15 residues. Germline lookup yields CDR1 LNHNV and CDR2 YYDKDF (reference sequence). The chain's CDR3 is CATSKPQGGDYGYTF. CDR3 bases: TGTGCCACCAGCAAACCTCAGGGGGGGGACTATGGCTACACCTTC. The full variable domain, its missing parts supplied by reference TRBV15 and TRBJ1-2, is DAMVIQNPRYQVTQFGKPVTLSCSQTLNHNVMYWYQQKSSQAPKLLFHYYDKDFNNEADTPDNFQSRRPNTSFCFLDIRSPGLGDTAMYLCATSKPQGGDYGYTFGSGTRLTVV.

This clone was counted once. The chain is built from TRBV2 and TRBJ1-5, with 9 bases that match TRBD1. V lost 5 bases, J lost 5 bases, and 4 bases stayed unmatched. The CDR3 consists of 14 residues. CDR1 and CDR2 (germline): SNHLY, FYNNEI. CDR3 protein: CASSLQGADQPQHF. CDR3 DNA sequence: TGTGCCAGCAGTCTACAGGGGGCTGATCAGCCCCAGCATTTT.